Included here is one T cell receptor (beta chain) sequence, with context. The V gene's germline CDR1 is SGDLS and CDR2 YYNGEE. This CDR3 spans 16 amino acids. Trimming at V came to 4 bases and at J to 5 bases, leaving 9 bases not matched to a gene. This record belongs to a study of blood T cell repertoires in COVID-19. Background on the study: Acute and convalescent COVID-19 samples came from the United States, Italy and Spain. In each case, the material was cDNA or gDNA derived from T cells, B-cell-depleted T cells, or PBMCs.

As handled by the study authors: Estimation of nucleated cell counts was performed using reference gene primer amplification. Sequencing used immunoSEQ multiplex PCR; TCRdb keeps in-frame clones, though not all of them. Clone size and V and J calls were adopted from that table, with D and trimming inferred from the DNA. Of around 90,000 clones in the sample, about 81% were seen once. The sequenced sample was peripheral blood. The sequence was obtained from a human donor in a cohort sampled during active COVID-19. V and J are TRBV9 and TRBJ2-2, with 9 nucleotides matching TRBD2. As DNA, the CDR3 is TGTGCCAGCAGCCCCTGGCGGGGGGGCTGGACCGGGGAGCTGTTTTTT. It encodes CASSPWRGGWTGELFF.